The rows below give T cell receptor beta chains drawn from one sample of a study of OX40 agonist ivuxolimab in advanced cancers. Profiled with immunoSEQ multiplex PCR; TCRdb holds only in-frame clones, not every one. This table has about 59,000 clones, nearly 85% appearing once. This specimen consisted of CD4+ or CD8+ T cells sorted from blood, obtained in a trial of the OX40 agonist ivuxolimab. Source of these receptors: an adult with an advanced solid tumor such as melanoma, head and neck, liver or kidney cancer. CDR3s include the opening cysteine and the closing phenylalanine or tryptophan. The order of the fields is J gene, V gene, clone size, D gene, CDR3 DNA, CDR3 protein. D genes are given only for firm matches. Where a row states a size, it is once, few, many or the class of an expanded clone; other rows omit it.

J: TRBJ2-7; V: TRBV4-1; size: NA; D: TRBD2; DNA: TGCGCCAGCAGCCAAGCCCGGACTAGCGGGCAGTACTTC; CDR3: CASSQARTSGQYF
J: TRBJ2-7; V: TRBV4-2; size: NA; D: TRBD2; DNA: TGTGCCAGCAGCCAAGGGAGCGGGATCATGAACGAGCAGTACTTC; CDR3: CASSQGSGIMNEQYF
J: TRBJ2-1; V: TRBV4-1; size: NA; D: TRBD1; DNA: TGCGCCAGCAGCCAAGAGGGACAGGGAGGGGATGAGCAGTTCTTC; CDR3: CASSQEGQGGDEQFF
J: TRBJ2-1; V: TRBV10-3; size: NA; D: TRBD1; DNA: TGTGCCATCAGCCTGGACAGGGCTCACAATGAGCAGTTCTTC; CDR3: CAISLDRAHNEQFF
J: TRBJ2-5; V: TRBV10-3; size: few; D: TRBD1; DNA: TGTGCCATCAGGACAGGGGAGGTCGGGACCCAGTACTTC; CDR3: CAIRTGEVGTQYF
J: TRBJ1-1; V: TRBV7-9; size: NA; D: NA; DNA: TGTGCCAGCAGCCCCCGCGGGGCGGGAGATACTGAAGCTTTCTTT; CDR3: CASSPRGAGDTEAFF
J: TRBJ1-5; V: TRBV21-1; size: NA; D: NA; DNA: TGTGCCAGCAGCAAAGCTCAGCCCGCGCCCCAGCATTTT; CDR3: CASSKAQPAPQHF
J: TRBJ1-1; V: TRBV10-3; size: NA; D: NA; DNA: TGTGCCATCAGTGTAGATAGGGTTTCAGCTTTCTTT; CDR3: CAISVDRVSAFF
J: TRBJ1-4; V: TRBV4-3; size: NA; D: NA; DNA: TGCGCCAGCAGCCAAGATCCGGTAGGGACTGAAAAACTGTTTTTT; CDR3: CASSQDPVGTEKLFF
J: TRBJ1-5; V: TRBV7-2; size: NA; D: NA; DNA: TGTGCCAGCAGCTTATACGGATATAGCAATCAGCCCCAGCATTTT; CDR3: CASSLYGYSNQPQHF
J: TRBJ2-1; V: TRBV11-3; size: NA; D: TRBD2; DNA: TGTGCCAGCAGCTCAAGCGGGGCCCGGGGGTTCTTC; CDR3: CASSSSGARGFF
J: TRBJ1-2; V: TRBV7-2; size: many; D: TRBD1; DNA: TGTGCCAGCAGCCCAGCAGGACAGGTACTATGGTATGGCTACACCTTC; CDR3: CASSPAGQVLWYGYTF
J: TRBJ2-3; V: TRBV6-5; size: NA; D: TRBD1; DNA: TGTGCCAGCAGTTACGGGACAGGGGACACAGATACGCAGTATTTT; CDR3: CASSYGTGDTDTQYF
J: TRBJ1-5; V: TRBV28; size: NA; D: TRBD1; DNA: TGTGCCAGCAGTGACCCGGACAGGAATCAGCCCCAGCATTTT; CDR3: CASSDPDRNQPQHF
J: TRBJ1-6; V: TRBV9; size: NA; D: NA; DNA: TGTGCCAGCAGCGTAGGAGGGTCGGATAATTCACCCCTCCACTTT; CDR3: CASSVGGSDNSPLHF
J: TRBJ1-5; V: TRBV19; size: NA; D: NA; DNA: TGTGCCAGTAGTAAGGATTTAGGATTGGGCAATCAGCCCCAGCATTTT; CDR3: CASSKDLGLGNQPQHF
J: TRBJ1-1; V: TRBV2; size: NA; D: NA; DNA: TGTGCCAGCAGTGAGGACCGTGGACACACTGAAGCTTTCTTT; CDR3: CASSEDRGHTEAFF
J: TRBJ1-5; V: TRBV28; size: NA; D: NA; DNA: TGTGCCAGCAGTTCGGCGATAATTAGCAATCAGCCCCAGCATTTT; CDR3: CASSSAIISNQPQHF
J: TRBJ2-2; V: TRBV10-3; size: NA; D: TRBD1; DNA: TGTGCCATCAGGGCGGACAGGGGAGGAACCGGGGAGCTGTTTTTT; CDR3: CAIRADRGGTGELFF
J: TRBJ2-5; V: TRBV28; size: NA; D: TRBD2; DNA: TGTGCCAGCAGTCCCCCGGGTGCGGGAGGGGAAACCCAGTACTTC; CDR3: CASSPPGAGGETQYF
J: TRBJ2-3; V: TRBV19; size: few; D: TRBD2; DNA: TGTGCCAGTAGCCCTAGCGGGGTAAGCACAGATACGCAGTATTTT; CDR3: CASSPSGVSTDTQYF
J: TRBJ2-7; V: TRBV5-1; size: NA; D: NA; DNA: TGCGCCAGCAGCTCCGGCCCCGGGACGTACAATTACGAGCAGTACTTC; CDR3: CASSSGPGTYNYEQYF